This section outlines one T cell receptor beta chain sequence together with its context. Time point denoted: persistent/refractory GD, antithyroid drugs over 5 years with positive TRAb. RNA extracted from PBMCs served as the sequencing template. The sample originates from a study of regulatory T cells in long-lasting Graves disease. Construction of TCR beta libraries relied on iRepertoire HTBI primers and on Arm-PCR targeting CDR3 regions. Each CDR3 protein gets one entry after TCRdb re-called the multiplex PCR reads with MiXCR. The table records 400,000 or so distinct CDR3 sequences, 20% to 25% of them present only once. J gave up 0 bases and V 5 bases, and 10 bases lay outside the gene matches. Germline assignment: CDR1 MRHNA and CDR2 SNTAGT. The CDR3 runs to 17 residues.

The V call is TRBV6-4, the J call TRBJ1-1, with 9 bases matching TRBD1. The material sequenced was peripheral blood mononuclear cells (PBMCs), taken when the disease was refractory, from a patient treated with antithyroid drugs. The sequence came from a female donor with Graves disease. CDR3 amino acids: CASSYEGGQGLNTEAFF. CDR3 DNA: TGTGCCAGCAGTTATGAGGGGGGACAGGGCTTGAACACTGAAGCTTTCTTT.